The 9 T cell receptor beta chains in this list originate from one sample, sequenced in a study of metastatic and nonmetastatic thyroid tumors. TCRdb re-called clones via MiXCR from the PCR reads. The table includes around 28,000 clones, 3.5% to 4% detected once. No treatment had been given to any patient before thyroid surgery. Input material: blood. These receptors were obtained from a male donor with papillary thyroid cancer or a benign thyroid nodule (not recorded which). Some clones in this sample may be carry-over from other donors' samples.

V and J are TRBV6-1 and TRBJ2-1; TRBD2 agrees at 8 bases. Germline CDR1 reads MNHNS; CDR2 reads SASEGT. With 7 bases clipped from V and 10 bases from J, the junction kept 15 bases outside the gene matches. The CDR3 is 15 residues long. CDR3 residues: CASTTVAGTCKEQFF. The CDR3 region has the DNA TGTGCCAGCACAACCGTAGCGGGAACCTGCAAGGAGCAGTTCTTC.

This clone was seen ten or more times. The CDR3 DNA reads TGTGCCACCAGCAGAGATCCGAGCTCAGATACGCAGTATTTT. As protein: CATSRDPSSDTQYF. The chain combines TRBV15 with TRBJ2-3; no clear D. The ends were cut back, 0 bases at V and 4 bases at J, with 8 bases in the middle. Germline V CDR1 and CDR2: LNHNV, YYDKDF (reference sequence). CDR3 length: 14 amino acids.

This clone showed up just a few times. This sequence joins TRBV20-1 and TRBJ2-6; D is perhaps TRBD1 (6 bases). V lost 3 bases, J lost 4 bases, and 19 bases lay in between. The CDR3 covers 17 residues. Germline V gene lookup returns CDR1 DFQATT and CDR2 SNEGSKA (reference sequence). The CDR3 bases are TGCAGTGCTAGCCTAGGACAGTCAGGGTCAGGGGCCAACGTCCTGACTTTC. Its protein is CSASLGQSGSGANVLTF.

Ten or more counts support this clone. V usage is TRBV11-2 and J usage is TRBJ1-1; 7 bases agree with TRBD1. The CDR3 contains 13 residues. The V and J ends lost 6 bases and 5 bases, in that order; junction bases with no gene match: 6. Germline V gene sequence: CDR1 SGHAT, CDR2 FQNNGV. The CDR3 reads CASRDRVRTEAFF. CDR3 nucleotides: TGTGCCAGCAGAGACAGGGTTCGGACTGAAGCTTTCTTT.

The sample holds a few counts of this clone. Different DNA sequences within this sample yield the same CDR3. The chain has TRBV6-1 and TRBJ1-2; no reliable D call. CDR3 size: 16 residues. The V and J ends lost 6 bases and 1 base respectively, with 18 bases between them. Germline V gives CDR1 MNHNS, CDR2 SASEGT. CDR3 in DNA: TGTGCCAGCAGCCCTTGGGAGGGTGACGTTAACTATGGCTACACCTTC. It is translated as CASSPWEGDVNYGYTF.

This clone was seen at least ten times. The chain links TRBV29-1 to TRBJ2-1, with TRBD2 identical over 9 bases. The CDR3 spans 14 residues. Germline lookup yields CDR1 SQVTM and CDR2 ANQGSEA. The J segment lost 10 bases and the V segment lost 7 bases, leaving 14 bases of the junction unmatched. The CDR3 here is CSARGSLAGGEQFF. The CDR3, as DNA: TGCAGCGCCCGGGGATCACTAGCGGGCGGGGAGCAGTTCTTC.

This clone has at least ten counts. The chain joins TRBV4-1 to TRBJ1-1; no definite D call. Germline loops: CDR1 MGHRA, CDR2 YSYEKL. With 3 bases removed from V and 1 base from J, the gap between germline ends came to 6 bases. The CDR3 runs 13 residues. The CDR3 loop reads CASSHRENTEAFF. The CDR3 nucleotides read TGCGCCAGCAGCCACCGGGAGAACACTGAAGCTTTCTTT.

This clone was seen repeatedly, ten times or more. The gene calls are TRBV20-1 and TRBJ2-7; D unclear. Germline V gene lookup returns CDR1 DFQATT and CDR2 SNEGSKA (reference sequence). V was shortened by 3 bases and J by 1 base, with 13 bases between the two germline ends. The CDR3 has 14 residues. The CDR3 reads CSASRVVSSYEQYF. CDR3 nucleotides: TGCAGTGCTAGTAGGGTAGTTAGTTCCTACGAGCAGTACTTC.

This rearrangement joins TRBV19 to TRBJ1-5; TRBD1 might be the D (5 bases). V gave up 3 bases and J gave up 5 bases, with 8 bases separating them. The germline CDR1 and CDR2 sequences are LNHDA and SQIVND (reference sequence). The CDR3 loop spans 13 amino acids. The CDR3 nucleotides are TGTGCCAGTAGTATGAGCAGGGATCAGCCCCAGCATTTT. Its protein product is CASSMSRDQPQHF.